This T cell receptor beta chain came from a study of siplizumab effects on memory and regulatory T cells. Study conclusions and caveats: Suppression by proliferating Tregs derived from siplizumab cultures was not verified. For mappable alloreactive CD4+ clones, the mean Treg-derived fraction was 68.8% with siplizumab and under 35% in controls. Major contributors to the alloresponse seemed to be naive T cells, which also appeared more diverse than memory cells.

Concerning this clone: The antigen is undetermined.

Around 10^5 TCR templates per sample were assayed. The table came from immunoSEQ multiplex PCR; TCRdb's copy has only in-frame clones and leaves some out. The sample carries 90,000 to 120,000 clones, about nine tenths recorded once. The TCR originated in a human donor in good health. Some clones in this sample may be carry-over from other donors' samples. Sequencing used CD4+ T cells sorted from blood.

The DNA of the CDR3 is TGCGCCAGCAGCCAACCGGGACGGGGAGAGTTCTCCTACGAGCAGTACTTC. The encoded protein is CASSQPGRGEFSYEQYF. V is TRBV4-1 and J is TRBJ2-7, with D perhaps being TRBD1 or TRBD2 (5 bases each). Trimming stripped 2 bases from V and 0 bases from J, with 17 bases between. The CDR3 loop spans 17 amino acids. Germline V gene sequence: CDR1 MGHRA, CDR2 YSYEKL.